Ten or more counts support the clone carrying this TCR beta chain. Its specificity is unknown. The CDR3 has 16 residues. The germline CDR1 and CDR2 sequences are SNHLY and FYNNEI. The V gene end was trimmed by 7 bases and the J gene end by 4 bases; junction bases not matched to a gene: 8. The sample is drawn from a study of shared clonotypes between healthy human individuals. Study context: The people who gave samples were a couple of women and a few men aged 18 to 49. Study-wide points: The diversity represented, both genetic and in exposure history, was limited by few donors. The expectation was that sequencing depth would affect clonotype sharing among donors.

Authors' methods: Junction-only sequences without quality scores were provided by ImmunoSEQ, so filtering was different. The data were produced by immunoSEQ multiplex PCR, yet TCRdb's version contains in-frame clones alone and is incomplete. V and J calls and clone size are copied from that table; D and trimming were computed from the DNA. The table lists about 600,000 clones, roughly four fifths of them singletons. Sequenced material: PBMCs. The TCR sequence derives from a woman aged 40 to 55 in good health. Some clones in this sample may be carry-over from other donors' samples. This chain links TRBV2 with TRBJ2-1; TRBD2 aligns across 12 bases. The CDR3 protein is CASTLAGGLNYNEQFF. The DNA for the CDR3 is TGTGCCAGCACCCTAGCGGGAGGGCTAAATTACAATGAGCAGTTCTTC.